Each of the 26 T cell receptor beta chains below was sequenced from the same sample in a study of vaccination effects on CD4 cells after COVID-19. In the ViraFEST assay, antigen-specific CD4+ clonotypes were identified by expansion after peptide-pool stimulation. Isolating CD4+ T cells followed less than 11 days of culture. Vaccinated recipients, who were negative for nucleocapsid antibodies, had no history of SARS-CoV-2 infection. These receptors are not linked to any known antigen. The data were produced by immunoSEQ multiplex PCR, yet TCRdb's version contains in-frame clones alone and is incomplete. Here the sample spans 40,000 to 50,000 clones, 77% being singletons. The sequencing here drew on CD4+ T cells from PBMCs cultured with HCoV-NL63 spike peptides, taken before COVID-19 vaccination. The receptor source for this set is a human donor who received a COVID-19 vaccine.

J is TRBJ1-1 and V is TRBV6-2 or TRBV6-3, with 10 bases aligning to TRBD1. The CDR3 has 15 amino acids. CDR1 and CDR2 (germline): MNHEY, SVGEGT. With V trimmed by 5 bases and J by 5 bases, 8 bases remained unmatched. The CDR3 loop reads CASSPIRDRGTEAFF. CDR3 sequence (DNA): TGTGCCAGCAGTCCGATCCGGGACAGGGGTACTGAAGCTTTCTTT.

The gene calls are TRBV6-2 or TRBV6-3 and TRBJ2-3; 10 bases align to TRBD2. The CDR3 extends over 18 amino acids. In germline, CDR1 is MNHEY, CDR2 SVGEGT. The V and J ends lost 2 bases and 0 bases, in that order; junction bases with no gene match: 8. Here the CDR3 DNA reads TGTGCCAGCAGTTACGATAGGACTAGCGGAACTAGCACAGATACGCAGTATTTT. Amino acids: CASSYDRTSGTSTDTQYF.

The chain combines TRBV19 with TRBJ1-6, with a possible D match to TRBD1 (6 bases). V lost 4 bases, J lost 7 bases, and 8 bases lay in between. The CDR3 is 13 amino acids. Per germline, CDR1 LNHDA and CDR2 SQIVND (reference sequence). The CDR3 region is CASSRGQNSPLHF. In nucleotides, the CDR3 is TGTGCCAGTAGTAGGGGGCAAAATTCACCCCTCCACTTT.

This chain links TRBV24-1 with TRBJ2-3, with 7 bases matching TRBD1. The CDR3 length is 18 residues. V was clipped by 2 bases and J by 0 bases; unmatched bases: 10. CDR1 and CDR2 (germline): KGHDR, SFDVKD. The CDR3 region is CATSDYSRTGSSTDTQYF. CDR3 bases: TGTGCCACCAGTGATTACAGCCGGACAGGATCTAGCACAGATACGCAGTATTTT.

V and J are TRBV28 and TRBJ1-5, with a possible D match to TRBD1 (5 bases). In germline, CDR1 is MDHEN, CDR2 SYDVKM. The V gene lost 3 bases and the J gene lost 4 bases, with 10 bases spanning the gap. The CDR3 contains 14 residues. CDR3 nucleotides: TGTGCCAGCAGTTTGGCGACAGCTAATCAGCCCCAGCATTTT. It codes for CASSLATANQPQHF.

In its sample, this clone was seen once. The chain uses TRBV20-1 and TRBJ1-4, with 7 bases matching TRBD1. The CDR3 is 14 amino acids. Germline lookup yields CDR1 DFQATT and CDR2 SNEGSKA (reference sequence). V gave up 7 bases and J gave up 7 bases; unmatched junction bases: 12. CDR3 sequence reads: CSVREGGGGEKLFF. DNA for the CDR3: TGCAGTGTTCGTGAAGGGGGCGGAGGTGAAAAACTGTTTTTT.

There are a few counts of this clone. This chain uses TRBV24-1 with TRBJ1-1, with D uncertain. The CDR3 runs to 13 residues. Germline assignment: CDR1 KGHDR and CDR2 SFDVKD. V was trimmed by 4 bases and J by 6 bases, leaving 11 bases between them. The CDR3 DNA sequence: TGTGCCACCAGTGAGAGCAATATGGCTGAAGCTTTCTTT. Amino acids: CATSESNMAEAFF.

The V gene is TRBV5-1, the J gene TRBJ2-2; unclear D gene. V lost 5 bases to trimming and J lost 7 bases, with 12 bases between them. The CDR3 has 13 amino acids. Germline assignment: CDR1 SGHRS and CDR2 YFSETQ. CDR3 DNA sequence: TGCGCCAGCAGTAGAAGGGCCGACGGGGAGCTGTTTTTT. This gives the protein CASSRRADGELFF.

The chain recombines TRBV11-2 with TRBJ1-2; D is perhaps TRBD1 (5 bases). CDR1 is SGHAT and CDR2 is FQNNGV in the germline V gene. The CDR3 spans 16 residues. The V end lost 5 bases, the J end lost 8 bases, and 24 bases lay between the germline ends. The CDR3 DNA follows: TGTGCCAGCAGCAAGGGGTTGCAGGGACTGGCGGAAGGCTACACCTTC. Translation: CASSKGLQGLAEGYTF.

J is TRBJ2-5 and V is TRBV7-8; no clear D. CDR1 and CDR2 (germline): SGHVS, FQNEAQ. This CDR3 spans 15 amino acids. V lost 8 bases and J 0 bases, leaving 16 bases between the germline ends. The CDR3 DNA sequence: TGTGCCAGCCTATCGAGGCCTTCCGACCAAGAGACCCAGTACTTC. It yields the protein CASLSRPSDQETQYF. Full variable domain (remainder filled in from reference TRBV7-8 and TRBJ2-5): GAGVSQSPRYKVAKRGQDVALRCDPISGHVSLFWYQQALGQGPEFLTYFQNEAQLDKSGLPSDRFFAERPEGSVSTLKIQRTQQEDSAVYLCASLSRPSDQETQYFGPGTRLLVL.

This clone was seen once. This chain connects TRBV4-3 to TRBJ2-1; 15 bases are a match to TRBD2. The junction had 4 bases not matched to a gene; V was cut back by 4 bases and J by 0 bases. This CDR3 is 18 amino acids long. Germline-derived CDR1 and CDR2 are LGHNA and YSLEER. Here the CDR3 DNA reads TGCGCCAGCAGCCTCGGGACTAGCGGGGGGAGCTCCTACAATGAGCAGTTCTTC. Its protein product is CASSLGTSGGSSYNEQFF.

The chain joins TRBV19 to TRBJ1-6; TRBD1 might be the D (5 bases). The germline V gene encodes CDR1 LNHDA and CDR2 SQIVND (reference sequence). V lost 6 bases and J lost 14, with 20 bases in between. This CDR3 is built from 14 residues. CDR3 DNA: TGTGCCAGTAGCCCCCCGCGCGGGGACTTGGCCCTCCACTTT. Protein sequence: CASSPPRGDLALHF.

The CDR3 loop is CASSLGSTRTGPWELFF. CDR3 in DNA: TGTGCCAGCAGCTTAGGGAGCACCCGGACGGGCCCCTGGGAGCTGTTTTTT. The chain has TRBV11-2 and TRBJ2-2, with D hard to call. V was pared by 1 base and J by 9 bases, with 21 bases between. Germline lookup yields CDR1 SGHAT and CDR2 FQNNGV. CDR3 length: 17 amino acids.

The V gene is TRBV19, the J gene TRBJ1-1, with D unresolved. Germline values: CDR1 LNHDA, CDR2 SQIVND (reference sequence). There are 11 residues in the CDR3. Trimming cost V 6 bases and J 9 bases, with 11 bases left between them. The CDR3 region has the DNA TGTGCCAGTAGGGACGGCTCGAAAGCTTTCTTT. The encoded protein is CASRDGSKAFF.

This sequence joins TRBV9 and TRBJ1-3; weak D call: TRBD1 (5 bases). Looked up from germline, CDR1 is SGDLS and CDR2 is YYNGEE. The CDR3 length is 16 residues. Trimming removed 1 base at V and 1 base at J, with 12 bases between. The CDR3 region is CASSVTGRGSGNTIYF. Here the CDR3 DNA reads TGTGCCAGCAGCGTAACGGGGCGCGGTTCTGGAAACACCATATATTTT.

The chain employs TRBV5-6 and TRBJ2-3, with D hard to call. The CDR3 loop spans 13 amino acids. V lost 0 bases and J 2 bases, leaving 4 bases between the germline ends. Germline V gives CDR1 SGHDT, CDR2 YYEEEE. CDR3 nucleotide sequence: TGTGCCAGCAGCTTGGCGACCACAGATACGCAGTATTTT. It yields the protein CASSLATTDTQYF.

The chain recombines TRBV7-8 with TRBJ1-2; D might be TRBD1 (6 bases). Trimming stripped 1 base from V and 8 bases from J, with 14 bases between. Germline-derived CDR1 and CDR2 are SGHVS and FQNEAQ. The CDR3 is 14 amino acids. CDR3 sequence (DNA): TGTGCCAGCAGCTTAGTGTCGGGGGCTGACGGCTACACCTTC. Translation gives CASSLVSGADGYTF.

The chain recombines TRBV2 with TRBJ2-5; TRBD1 aligns across 9 bases. The CDR3 totals 14 residues. Germline loops: CDR1 SNHLY, CDR2 FYNNEI. V dropped 6 bases and J dropped 5; count of bases not matched to a gene: 7. The CDR3: CASRITGGDETQYF. The CDR3 nucleotides are TGTGCCAGCAGGATTACAGGGGGCGATGAGACCCAGTACTTC.

This clone has more than one count but fewer than ten. The gene calls are TRBV2 and TRBJ1-1; D uncertain. CDR1 and CDR2 (germline): SNHLY, FYNNEI. This CDR3 region has 15 residues. Trimming stripped 5 bases from V and 1 base from J, with 14 bases between. The CDR3 loop reads CASSPSDPKNTEAFF. The CDR3 region has the DNA TGTGCCAGCAGTCCGAGCGACCCTAAGAACACTGAAGCTTTCTTT.

The chain recombines TRBV5-1 with TRBJ2-1; maybe TRBD1 (7 bases). Trimming took off 0 bases at V and 8 bases at J, with 12 bases between the two ends. Germline V CDR1 and CDR2: SGHRS, YFSETQ. The CDR3 contains 14 residues. CDR3 residues: CASSLGSRGDEQFF. CDR3 nucleotide sequence: TGCGCCAGCAGCTTGGGTTCCAGGGGGGATGAGCAGTTCTTC. Complete variable domain (other parts from reference TRBV5-1 and TRBJ2-1): KAGVTQTPRYLIKTRGQQVTLSCSPISGHRSVSWYQQTPGQGLQFLFEYFSETQRNKGNFPGRFSGRQFSNSRSEMNVSTLELGDSALYLCASSLGSRGDEQFFGPGTRLTVL.

V usage is TRBV7-9 and J usage is TRBJ2-3, with D uncertain. The CDR3 has 14 residues. Looked up from germline, CDR1 is SEHNR and CDR2 is FQNEAQ (reference sequence). V lost 5 bases and J 1 base, leaving 10 bases between the germline ends. The CDR3 DNA follows: TGTGCCAGCAGCGCCCATACAGGCACAGATACGCAGTATTTT. Its translation is CASSAHTGTDTQYF.

The chain recombines TRBV29-1 with TRBJ2-4, with D possibly being TRBD1 or TRBD2 (5 bases each). Trimming took off 5 bases at V and 8 bases at J, with 16 bases between the two ends. Germline CDR1 and CDR2: SQVTM and ANQGSEA. The CDR3 consists of 13 residues. CDR3 loop: CSVTRTSRDIQYF. Written as DNA, the CDR3 is TGCAGCGTTACTCGGACATCGAGGGACATTCAGTACTTC.

This clone was seen a few times. The chain employs TRBV5-1 and TRBJ2-3; no reliable D call. The CDR3 has 14 amino acids. Trimming pared 0 bases from V and 0 bases from J, leaving 5 bases between. CDR1 and CDR2 from the germline V gene are SGHRS and YFSETQ. In DNA form, the CDR3 reads TGCGCCAGCAGCTTGGGGGTCAGCACAGATACGCAGTATTTT. It codes for CASSLGVSTDTQYF.

The CDR3 region has the DNA TGTGCCAGCAGCTTGACAGGGAATGAGCAGTTCTTC. Translation: CASSLTGNEQFF. This chain connects TRBV7-2 to TRBJ2-1; 7 bases agree with TRBD1. The CDR3 consists of 12 residues. Germline V gene data show CDR1 as SGHTA and CDR2 as FQGNSA. V lost 3 bases and J lost 7; bases outside the gene matches: 0. Looking up the rest from reference TRBV7-2 and TRBJ2-1 gives the full variable domain: GAGVSQSPSNKVTEKGKDVELRCDPISGHTALYWYRQSLGQGLEFLIYFQGNSAPDKSGLPSDRFSAERTGGSVSTLTIQRTQQEDSAVYLCASSLTGNEQFFGPGTRLTVL.

The rearrangement uses TRBV18 and TRBJ1-4; D is ambiguous. Germline V gene lookup returns CDR1 KGHSH and CDR2 LQKENI. The germline V and J ends were trimmed by 6 bases and 0 bases, with 8 bases remaining between them. This CDR3 has 14 amino acids. In DNA form, the CDR3 reads TGTGCCAGCTCCTCATTAGCAACTAATGAAAAACTGTTTTTT. It specifies CASSSLATNEKLFF.

This clone has more than one count but fewer than ten. This chain connects TRBV7-9 to TRBJ2-2, with D perhaps TRBD2 (5 bases). The germline V and J ends were trimmed by 0 bases and 3 bases, with 8 bases remaining between them. In germline, CDR1 is SEHNR, CDR2 FQNEAQ (reference sequence). CDR3 length: 15 amino acids. CDR3 sequence reads: CASSLAGVDTGELFF. The CDR3 DNA follows: TGTGCCAGCAGCTTAGCCGGGGTGGACACCGGGGAGCTGTTTTTT.